Presented here are 13 T cell receptor beta chains from one specimen sequenced in a study of blood T cell repertoires in COVID-19 (TCRdb year 2020). Library creation used the immunoSEQ multiplex PCR assay. Sourced from immuneACCESS, this table was stored by TCRdb with only in-frame sequences that have V and J called. A share of the clones is absent; for the studies checked, an unresolved V gene accounts for under half, and the remainder has no known explanation. This sample gives some 190,000 clones in total; almost 90% of them show up just once. In total, the top ten clones hold approximately 1.5% of the sample. The sequenced sample consisted of peripheral blood. The receptors come from a man younger than 35 with active or convalescent COVID-19.

In nucleotides, the CDR3 is TGTGCCAGCAGCACAGGGGAGGACATTCAGTACTTC. Amino acid sequence: CASSTGEDIQYF. V is TRBV6-5 and J is TRBJ2-4, with D tentatively TRBD1 (7 bases). The CDR3 totals 12 residues. V was clipped by 6 bases and J by 8 bases, with 11 bases between them. Germline CDR1 is MNHEY and CDR2 is SVGAGI.

The chain is built from TRBV7-9 and TRBJ1-1, with D perhaps TRBD1 (5 bases). Germline-derived CDR1 and CDR2 are SEHNR and FQNEAQ (reference sequence). V lost 0 bases, J lost 1 base, and 9 bases lay in between. The CDR3 totals 15 residues. CDR3 DNA: TGTGCCAGCAGCTTAGCGGGGGGTACGAACACTGAAGCTTTCTTT. Translation: CASSLAGGTNTEAFF.

The DNA of the CDR3 is TGTGCCAGCAGCCAAGATTCAGGGGGAGACACTGAAGCTTTCTTT. Its protein is CASSQDSGGDTEAFF. This sequence joins TRBV4-2 and TRBJ1-1, with TRBD1 matching 7 bases. CDR1 and CDR2 (germline): LGHNA, YNFKEQ. V was pared by 0 bases and J by 3 bases, with 4 bases of the junction left unmatched. The CDR3 contains 15 residues.

V usage is TRBV5-6 and J usage is TRBJ1-1; D is unclear. The CDR3 totals 13 residues. CDR1 is SGHDT, CDR2 YYEEEE, per germline. V lost 0 bases, J lost 6 bases, and 9 bases lay in between. The CDR3, as DNA: TGTGCCAGCAGCTTGGGCGGCGTCGCTGAAGCTTTCTTT. Translation gives CASSLGGVAEAFF. Based on the CDR3 plus reference TRBV5-6 and TRBJ1-1, the full variable domain is DAGVTQSPTHLIKTRGQQVTLRCSPKSGHDTVSWYQQALGQGPQFIFQYYEEEERQRGNFPDRFSGHQFPNYSSELNVNALLLGDSALYLCASSLGGVAEAFFGQGTRLTVV.

The chain recombines TRBV30 with TRBJ2-7; a possible D gene is TRBD2 (5 bases). This CDR3 is built from 16 residues. The germline V and J ends were trimmed by 6 bases and 6 bases, with 27 bases remaining between them. CDR1 and CDR2 from the germline V gene are GTSNPN and SVGIG (reference sequence). The CDR3 spells CACAPGGALILSEQYF. The CDR3, as DNA: TGTGCCTGTGCCCCCGGAGGCGCGCTGATTTTATCCGAGCAGTACTTC.

The gene calls are TRBV19 and TRBJ1-1; D is undetermined. Germline assignment: CDR1 LNHDA and CDR2 SQIVND (reference sequence). Trimming pared 1 base from V and 4 bases from J, leaving 13 bases between. There are 15 residues in the CDR3. CDR3 DNA sequence: TGTGCCAGTAGTATAGGTCGGGGTGGGAGCACTGAAGCTTTCTTT. It specifies CASSIGRGGSTEAFF.

The chain joins TRBV19 to TRBJ2-1; 13 positions match TRBD2. The CDR3 has 16 residues. Germline assignment: CDR1 LNHDA and CDR2 SQIVND (reference sequence). J gave up 7 bases and V 4 bases, and 7 bases lay outside the gene matches. CDR3 sequence reads: CASSRWTSGGGNEQFF. CDR3 in DNA: TGTGCCAGTAGTAGGTGGACTAGCGGGGGTGGGAATGAGCAGTTCTTC.

To note about this clone: Since the CDR3 does not end with the conserved phenylalanine or tryptophan, this likely comes from a read error. It is unclear where the CDR3 begins or ends on the DNA, so no DNA is shown, and the CDR3 is as TCRdb lists it. The chain joins TRBV6-5 to TRBJ1-1; the table gives TRBD1 as D, unverified against the DNA. The CDR3 contains 10 residues when both ends are counted. The V gene's germline CDR1 is MNHEY and CDR2 SVGAGI. The CDR3 here is CASRAPGQSI.

CDR3 nucleotides: TGTGCCAGCAGCCAAGAGTGGCAGGGAGGACAGCCCCAGCATTTT. Translating it yields CASSQEWQGGQPQHF. The chain combines TRBV4-2 with TRBJ1-5, with D perhaps matching TRBD1 (5 bases). The germline CDR1 and CDR2 sequences are LGHNA and YNFKEQ. V was trimmed by 0 bases and J by 7 bases, leaving 13 bases between them. This CDR3 is built from 15 residues.

This chain uses TRBV20-1 with TRBJ2-3; D is perhaps TRBD2 (6 bases). The CDR3 totals 13 residues. Germline assignment: CDR1 DFQATT and CDR2 SNEGSKA (reference sequence). V shed 3 bases and J shed 5 bases, with 12 bases lying between them. CDR3 region: CSASDGRGDTQYF. CDR3 coding DNA: TGCAGTGCTAGTGACGGGAGAGGAGATACGCAGTATTTT.

V and J are TRBV6-6 and TRBJ1-6, with TRBD1 identical over 8 bases. This CDR3 has 18 residues. The J segment lost 4 bases and the V segment lost 6 bases, leaving 14 bases of the junction unmatched. Germline V CDR1 and CDR2: MNHNY, SVGAGI (reference sequence). CDR3 bases: TGTGCCAGCAGCCGAGGGCGACAGGGGTCCCAGTATAATTCACCCCTCCACTTT. Translation: CASSRGRQGSQYNSPLHF.

This chain uses TRBV29-1 with TRBJ2-1, with TRBD2 matching 10 bases. The CDR3 extends over 15 amino acids. V gave up 3 bases and J gave up 4 bases; unmatched junction bases: 6. Germline assignment: CDR1 SQVTM and CDR2 ANQGSEA. CDR3 region: CSVEGLAGEYNEQFF. As DNA, the CDR3 is TGCAGCGTTGAGGGGCTAGCGGGAGAATACAATGAGCAGTTCTTC.

The chain carries TRBV7-8 and TRBJ2-7, with TRBD2 identical over 7 bases. Germline-derived CDR1 and CDR2 are SGHVS and FQNEAQ. J gave up 3 bases and V 6 bases, and 8 bases lay outside the gene matches. The CDR3 sequence is 14 residues long. CDR3 residues: CASRGAAGIYEQYF. CDR3 nucleotide sequence: TGTGCCAGCAGGGGAGCAGCGGGGATCTACGAGCAGTACTTC.